Reported below is one T cell receptor beta chain. This clonotype was seen many times. There is no known antigen for this receptor. The input lacks base qualities; no much larger clone sits a single base away. Ficoll-Paque density gradient centrifugation was the method used to isolate PBMCs. The data were obtained in a study of T-cell memory formation after mild COVID-19 (dated by TCRdb to about 2021). Study-wide context: TCR sequence clusters from the two donors were found to be largely donor specific. In two donors, T-cell clones that expanded and contracted after mild COVID-19 were followed by sequencing TCRalpha and TCRbeta repertoires longitudinally. The cohort was made up of two young adult volunteers, one female and one male, who were previously healthy.

From the cysteine up to the phenylalanine, the CDR3 has a length of 15 residues. The kept DNA is CDR3 alone, 45 bases in frame from the first base. The germline V gene specifies SGHAT as CDR1 and FQNNGV as CDR2. V sheds 8 bases and J sheds 4 bases, leaving 21 bases between their ends. Sequencing used an Illumina NovaSeq 6000. TCRalpha and TCRbeta cDNA libraries were constructed by 5'RACE with constant-segment primers, with sample barcodes and unique molecular identifiers being introduced. Trizol reagent was used to extract RNA from every sample. Amplification of the libraries took two PCR steps, and the second step added a second sample barcode plus Illumina TruSeq adapters. Sequencing of libraries was performed on an Illumina NovaSeq with 2 x 150 bp paired-end reads. The study's processing was this. Demultiplexing of reads and collapsing into UMI-guided consensus sequences were performed with migec v1.2.7. Using mixcr v2.1.11, the UMI consensuses were aligned to TRA and TRB V and J templates and assembled into clonotypes. Expanded or contracted clonotypes were those called significant by both edgeR and NoisET, with noise models trained on biological replicates. For edgeR calls, a false discovery rate-adjusted p below 0.01 and a log2 fold-change threshold of 1 were applied. As an exploratory analysis of dynamics, max-normalized trajectories of the 1000 most abundant clonotypes were examined with PCA combined with hierarchical clustering. Separately sequenced CD4+ and CD8+ repertoires were used to assign the CD4 or CD8 phenotype of responding clones. TCRdb passed the public sequencing reads through fastp at Q25 and MiXCR, retaining productive beta sequences. Identical CDR3 proteins give one entry, which carries the most common genes and DNA. The V and J calls and clone size are TCRdb's, not the authors'. The sample has some 320,000 distinct CDR3 sequences on record, 13% to 15% of them singletons. The ten largest clones represent 21% of the sample.

What the study reported, not specific to this receptor: Clones that contracted from day 15 to 85 showed balanced CD4/CD8 phenotypes, whereas a second wave of clones that expanded from day 15 to 37 leaned towards CD4+. Only two mild cases were covered in the study, and larger cohorts including severe cases with pre-infection samples were considered necessary. The second-wave clones that peaked on day 37 were not confirmed to be SARS-CoV-2 specific. The detection of some responding clones in pre-infection memory suggests that pre-existing cross-reactive memory T cells joined the SARS-CoV-2 response. Contracting CD4+ clones were found mainly in CM and EM memory subsets, while CD8+ clones were enriched in EMRA.

The V gene is TRBV11-2 and the J gene is TRBJ2-7, with no D gene named confidently. This clonotype was obtained from a man between 18 and 29 years old who had mild COVID-19 (a few samples of this study predate the infection). The sample titles of this study are shuffled in the database, so cell type and time point are left out; the donor was told from shared clones. Sequencing was done on a sample of PBMCs or a T cell subset sorted from them (not recorded which). The nucleotides are TGTGCCAGCGGCTCCCTAGGCCCTGGGTGGTACGAGCAGTACTTC. The resulting protein is CASGSLGPGWYEQYF.